The entry that follows covers one TCR beta chain sequence. Antigen specificity is unknown. Germline assignment: CDR1 SGDLS and CDR2 YYNGEE. CDR3 length: 15 residues. V was cut by 4 bases and J by 4 bases, with 17 bases left in between. This sample stems from a study of cytomegalovirus exposure and HLA in healthy donors. Study findings and constraints: Earlier results showed most TCR beta V segments being productive about 87% or about 30% of the time.

Researchers ran the PCR with 60 Vbeta and 13 Jbeta primers. Generated by immunoSEQ multiplex PCR, the TCRdb table keeps only in-frame clones and is missing some. The table has under 65,000 clones, 82% seen once. Input material: PBMCs. This sequence joins TRBV9 and TRBJ1-1; D call uncertain. The receptor was isolated from a man aged 45 to 65 in good health and CMV-seronegative. The CDR3 DNA is TGTGCCAGCAGCTTCGGGGAAAATAGAGGCACTGAAGCTTTCTTT. Its translation: CASSFGENRGTEAFF.